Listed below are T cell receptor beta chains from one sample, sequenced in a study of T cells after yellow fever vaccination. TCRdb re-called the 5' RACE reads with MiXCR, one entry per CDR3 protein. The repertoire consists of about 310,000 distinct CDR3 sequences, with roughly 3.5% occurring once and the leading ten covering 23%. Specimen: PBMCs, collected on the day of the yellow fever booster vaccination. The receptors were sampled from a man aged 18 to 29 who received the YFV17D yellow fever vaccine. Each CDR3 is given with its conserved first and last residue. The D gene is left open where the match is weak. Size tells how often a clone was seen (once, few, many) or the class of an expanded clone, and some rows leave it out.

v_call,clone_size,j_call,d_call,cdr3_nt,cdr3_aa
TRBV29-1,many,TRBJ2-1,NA,TGCAGCGTTGAATCGGACGGGGATGAGCAGTTCTTC,CSVESDGDEQFF
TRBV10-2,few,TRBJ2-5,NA,TGCGCCAGCAGTGACCCTGGGACGGCCGAGACCCAGTACTTC,CASSDPGTAETQYF
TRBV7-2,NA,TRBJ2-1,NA,TGTGCCAGCAGCTCAGTCCTACCAAACAATGAGCAGTTCTTC,CASSSVLPNNEQFF
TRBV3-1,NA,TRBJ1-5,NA,TGTGCCAGCAGCCAAGATCGTCGGCAGCCCCAGCATTTT,CASSQDRRQPQHF
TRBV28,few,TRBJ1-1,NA,TGTGCCAGCAGTTTCCATGTTTGGCCTGAAGCTTTCTTT,CASSFHVWPEAFF
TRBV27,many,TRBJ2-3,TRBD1,TGTGCCAGCAGTATACCCCGGGACAGAGGCACAGATACGCAGTATTTT,CASSIPRDRGTDTQYF
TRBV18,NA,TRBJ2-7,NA,TGTGCCAGCTCACCGGGGCCTCGGTCCGAGCAGTACTTC,CASSPGPRSEQYF
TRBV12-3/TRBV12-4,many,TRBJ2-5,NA,TGTGCCAGCAGTCGGCAGGTTGCAGAGACCCAGTACTTC,CASSRQVAETQYF
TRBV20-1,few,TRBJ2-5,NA,TGCAGTGCGGGACCGTACCAAGAGACCCAGTACTTC,CSAGPYQETQYF
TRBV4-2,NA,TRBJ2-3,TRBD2,TGTGCCAGCAGCCAAGGGGCTCTAGCGGGACTCACAGATACGCAGTATTTT,CASSQGALAGLTDTQYF
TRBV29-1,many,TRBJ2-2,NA,TGCAGCGTTGAACCCCCGTCTGGCACCGGGGAGCTGTTTTTT,CSVEPPSGTGELFF
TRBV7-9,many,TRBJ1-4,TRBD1,TGTGCCAGCAGCTTGTCCCGACAGGGTCGGGCTAATGAAAAACTGTTTTTT,CASSLSRQGRANEKLFF
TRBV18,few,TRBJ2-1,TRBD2,TGTGCCAGCTCGCGAGATGTCAGGGGACTAGAGTTCTTC,CASSRDVRGLEFF
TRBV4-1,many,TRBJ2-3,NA,TGCGCCAGCAGCCAAGCCACAGATACGCAGTATTTT,CASSQATDTQYF
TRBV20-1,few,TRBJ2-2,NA,TGCAGTGCTAGCAAGGGACTGCTCACCGGGGAGCTGTTTTTT,CSASKGLLTGELFF
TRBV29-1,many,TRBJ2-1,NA,TGCAGCGTTGCAAGCAGTACCTACAATGAGCAGTTCTTC,CSVASSTYNEQFF
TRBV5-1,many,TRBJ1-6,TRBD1,TGCGCCAGCAGCCCCGGGACAGGATATAATTCACCCCTCCACTTT,CASSPGTGYNSPLHF
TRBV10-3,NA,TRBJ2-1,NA,TGTGCCATCACGGCGGGTCTACCCTACAATGAGCAGTTCTTC,CAITAGLPYNEQFF
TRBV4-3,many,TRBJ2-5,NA,TGCGCCAGCAGCCAAGATAGCGGACTACAATCTAGGACCCAGTACTTC,CASSQDSGLQSRTQYF
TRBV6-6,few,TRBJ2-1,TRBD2,TGTGCCAGCAGCCCCCGGGGAGCGGGGGGATATCACGACGTTGAGCAGTTCTTC,CASSPRGAGGYHDVEQFF
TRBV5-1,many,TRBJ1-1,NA,TGCGCCAGCAGCCTGGGGGGGCACATGAACACTGAAGCTTTCTTT,CASSLGGHMNTEAFF
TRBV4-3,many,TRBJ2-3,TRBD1,TGCGCCAGCAGCCAAGCCGGGACAGGGGGCTTCGACCCCTTCCCAGATACGCAGTATTTT,CASSQAGTGGFDPFPDTQYF
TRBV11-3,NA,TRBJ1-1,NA,TGTGCCAGCAGCTCCTCAGTGAACACTGAAGCTTTCTTT,CASSSSVNTEAFF
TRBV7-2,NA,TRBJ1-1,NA,TGTGCCAGCAGCTTTTACAGGGTTGACGAAGCTTTCTTT,CASSFYRVDEAFF
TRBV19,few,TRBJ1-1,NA,TGTGCCAGTAGCTCCCGACAGGTTCGGGTGAACACTGAAGCTTTCTTT,CASSSRQVRVNTEAFF
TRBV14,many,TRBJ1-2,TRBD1,TGTGCCAGCAGCCAATCCGGGACAGGGAACTATGGCTACACCTTC,CASSQSGTGNYGYTF
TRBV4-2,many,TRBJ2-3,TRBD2,TGTGCCAGCAGCCAAGATCGAGCGGGGGGGCCGCAAGATACGCAGTATTTT,CASSQDRAGGPQDTQYF
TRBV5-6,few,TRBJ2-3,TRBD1,TGTGCCAGCAGCTTTTATACAGGGGTTCGAAAAAAGTATTTT,CASSFYTGVRKKYF
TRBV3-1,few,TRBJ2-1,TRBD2,TGTGCCAGCAGCCAAGATTGGGGGGGCAATGAGCAGTTCTTC,CASSQDWGGNEQFF
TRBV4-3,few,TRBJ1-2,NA,TGCGCCAGCAGCCAATACGAGGGGAAGGGCGGCTACACCTTC,CASSQYEGKGGYTF
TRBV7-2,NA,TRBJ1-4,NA,TGTGCCAGCAGCAAGACAGGACTTAATGAAAAACTGTTTTTT,CASSKTGLNEKLFF
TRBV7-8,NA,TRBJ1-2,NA,TGTGCCAGCAGCGTGACAGGTGCAGATGGCTACACCTTC,CASSVTGADGYTF
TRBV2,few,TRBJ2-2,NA,TGTGCCAGCAGCATAAGCAAGGACAGTTCGAACACCGGGGAGCTGTTTTTT,CASSISKDSSNTGELFF
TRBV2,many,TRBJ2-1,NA,TGTGCCAGCAGTGGAAACAGGGCCGGTGAGCAGTTCTTC,CASSGNRAGEQFF
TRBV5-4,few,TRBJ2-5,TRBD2,TGTGCCACCCGGGTGGCGGGGGGCCGAGAGACCCAGTACTTC,CATRVAGGRETQYF
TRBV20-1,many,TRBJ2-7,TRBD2,TGCAGTGCTAAGGGAGGGCTTGGCTACGAGCAGTACTTC,CSAKGGLGYEQYF
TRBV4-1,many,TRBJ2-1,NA,TGCGCCAGCAGTCGGAGCCCCGGAGGTGAGCAGTTCTTC,CASSRSPGGEQFF
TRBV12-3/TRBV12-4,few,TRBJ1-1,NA,TGTGCCAGCAGGGGCCCGAACACTGAAGCTTTCTTT,CASRGPNTEAFF
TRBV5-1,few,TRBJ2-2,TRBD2,TGCGCCAGCAGCCCCCTCGTTGGTGGGCTAGCGGGGGGCACCGGGGAGCTGTTTTTT,CASSPLVGGLAGGTGELFF
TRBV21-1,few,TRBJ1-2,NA,TGTGCCAGCACCAAAAAGGGCACCGCATGTCACACCTTC,CASTKKGTACHTF
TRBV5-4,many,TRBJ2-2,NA,TGTGCCAGCAGCTACGGGCAGCACACCGGGGAGCTGTTTTTT,CASSYGQHTGELFF
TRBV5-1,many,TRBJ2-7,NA,TGCGCCAGCAGCTTGGCGGGGGTCTACGAGCAGTACTTC,CASSLAGVYEQYF